The next 15 T cell receptor beta chains were all read from a single sample in a study of T-cell memory formation after mild COVID-19. TCRdb used MiXCR to reprocess the 5' RACE reads, holding one entry per CDR3 protein. The sample shows approximately 430,000 distinct CDR3 sequences, around a quarter of them seen only once. The specimen sequenced was PBMCs or a T cell subset sorted from them (not recorded which). The receptors were sampled from an adult woman who had mild COVID-19 (a few samples of this study predate the infection). Cell type and time point are not known.

V usage is TRBV6-2 or TRBV6-3 and J usage is TRBJ1-2, with a tentative D call TRBD1 (5 bases). V gave up 7 bases and J gave up 5 bases, with 11 bases separating them. Germline CDR1 and CDR2: MNHEY and SVGEGT. The CDR3 length is 12 residues. CDR3 DNA sequence: TGTGCCAGCACCGGGACCCAATATGGCTACACCTTC. Amino acid sequence: CASTGTQYGYTF.

The CDR3 sequence is CASSLFINEQFF. The CDR3 bases are TGTGCCAGCAGCCTTTTTATCAATGAGCAGTTCTTC. The chain joins TRBV7-2 to TRBJ2-1; D unclear. Germline loops: CDR1 SGHTA, CDR2 FQGNSA. Trimming removed 5 bases at V and 6 bases at J, with 8 bases between. The CDR3 is 12 residues long.

This clonotype appeared a few times. The rearrangement links TRBV6-5 to TRBJ2-7; D tentatively reads TRBD1 or TRBD2 (5 bases each). V was pared by 6 bases and J by 0 bases, with 12 bases between. There are 14 residues in the CDR3. Looked up from germline, CDR1 is MNHEY and CDR2 is SVGAGI. Written as DNA, the CDR3 is TGTGCCAGCAGGTGGGACGAGAGCTCCTACGAGCAGTACTTC. The encoded protein is CASRWDESSYEQYF.

This clonotype was recorded a few times. The gene calls are TRBV6-5 and TRBJ2-1; 7 bases match TRBD1. In germline, CDR1 is MNHEY, CDR2 SVGAGI. The CDR3 has 13 amino acids. With V trimmed by 2 bases and J by 9 bases, 4 bases remained unmatched. The CDR3 DNA reads as TGTGCCAGCAGTTACGCTGACAGGGTTGAGCAGTTCTTC. Translated: CASSYADRVEQFF.

This clonotype has a handful of counts. V and J are TRBV4-1 and TRBJ2-1; TRBD1 aligns across 8 bases. Germline V gene sequence: CDR1 MGHRA, CDR2 YSYEKL. V was clipped by 4 bases and J by 2 bases; unmatched bases: 4. The CDR3 covers 15 residues. In nucleotides, the CDR3 is TGCGCCAGCAGCCTTTTGGACAGGGCCTACAATGAGCAGTTCTTC. Translated: CASSLLDRAYNEQFF.

A note on this clonotype: A read error may account for a junction end that differs from germline. The V call is TRBV5-1, the J call TRBJ2-1; a weak D match, TRBD1 (6 bases). The CDR3 sequence is 13 residues long. CDR1 is SGHRS and CDR2 is YFSETQ in the germline V gene. The CDR3 coding sequence is TGTGCCAGCACCCAAGGGGGCTACAATGAGCAGTTCTTC. Translated: CASTQGGYNEQFF.

Ten or more counts support this clonotype. The genes are TRBV24-1 and TRBJ2-2; 7 nucleotides line up with TRBD2. V lost 9 bases and J lost 7; bases outside the gene matches: 13. Germline CDR1 reads KGHDR; CDR2 reads SFDVKD. The CDR3 length is 15 residues. The CDR3 DNA is TGTGCCACCGCTGGCAGCGGGAATACGATCGGGGAGCTGTTTTTT. It specifies CATAGSGNTIGELFF.

The chain combines TRBV6-5 with TRBJ2-7; D perhaps matches TRBD1 (5 bases). The CDR3 is made up of 13 amino acids. The germline CDR1 and CDR2 sequences are MNHEY and SVGAGI. V gave up 2 bases and J gave up 2 bases, with 7 bases separating them. CDR3 residues: CASSYTGAYEQYF. In DNA form, the CDR3 reads TGTGCCAGCAGTTACACAGGAGCCTACGAGCAGTACTTC.

This clonotype was found once. This rearrangement joins TRBV15 to TRBJ2-7; possible D gene TRBD1, 6 bases. The CDR3 sequence is 15 residues long. V gave up 1 base and J gave up 0 bases, with 10 bases separating them. Per germline, CDR1 LNHNV and CDR2 YYDKDF (reference sequence). The CDR3 nucleotides are TGTGCCACCAGCAGAGTGACAGGTCACTCCTACGAGCAGTACTTC. Translating gives CATSRVTGHSYEQYF.

The chain carries TRBV7-8 and TRBJ2-4; the D gene is possibly TRBD1 (5 bases). Looked up from germline, CDR1 is SGHVS and CDR2 is FQNEAQ. V was clipped by 5 bases and J by 1 base, with 12 bases between them. The CDR3 runs 15 residues. As DNA, the CDR3 is TGTGCCAGCAGCGAAGGGAAGGGGGCCAAAAACATTCAGTACTTC. Amino acid sequence: CASSEGKGAKNIQYF.

This clonotype came up many times. The CDR3 region has the DNA TGTGCCAGCAGCTTGGGACCGGACAATGAGCAGTTCTTC. Translated: CASSLGPDNEQFF. The chain uses TRBV5-5 and TRBJ2-1; D unclear. V gave up 0 bases and J gave up 5 bases, with 6 bases separating them. The CDR3 length is 13 residues. From germline, CDR1 is SGHKS and CDR2 YYEKEE (reference sequence).

This clonotype occurred a few times. The chain recombines TRBV7-9 with TRBJ2-7; 7 bases agree with TRBD2. The CDR3 consists of 16 residues. Germline V gene sequence: CDR1 SEHNR, CDR2 FQNEAQ (reference sequence). V lost 7 bases, J lost 0 bases, and 12 bases stayed unmatched. The CDR3, as DNA: TGTGCCAGCATAGAGGCGGGAGTATCCCACTCCTACGAGCAGTACTTC. Amino acids: CASIEAGVSHSYEQYF.

This clonotype appeared a few times. The chain has TRBV9 and TRBJ2-7, with TRBD1 matching 7 bases. CDR1 is SGDLS, CDR2 YYNGEE, per germline. This CDR3 contains 15 residues. V lost 0 bases, J lost 5 bases, and 8 bases stayed unmatched. CDR3 sequence reads: CASSVDGRGIHEQYF. For the CDR3, the DNA is TGTGCCAGCAGCGTAGACGGCAGGGGGATCCACGAGCAGTACTTC.

This chain links TRBV29-1 with TRBJ2-2; D is uncertain. Trimming cost V 4 bases and J 5 bases, with 11 bases left between them. CDR1 SQVTM and CDR2 ANQGSEA come from the germline V gene. This CDR3 region has 13 residues. CDR3 in DNA: TGCAGCGTTGTGGGTCTTGGAACCGGGGAGCTGTTTTTT. The encoded protein is CSVVGLGTGELFF.

This sequence joins TRBV6-5 and TRBJ2-7; D unresolved. This CDR3 is 15 amino acids long. CDR1 and CDR2 from the germline V gene are MNHEY and SVGAGI. Trimming removed 5 bases from V and 1 base from J, with 15 bases in between. CDR3 bases: TGTGCCAGCAGTCCGGATCCATCCACTTCCTACGAGCAGTACTTC. It codes for CASSPDPSTSYEQYF.